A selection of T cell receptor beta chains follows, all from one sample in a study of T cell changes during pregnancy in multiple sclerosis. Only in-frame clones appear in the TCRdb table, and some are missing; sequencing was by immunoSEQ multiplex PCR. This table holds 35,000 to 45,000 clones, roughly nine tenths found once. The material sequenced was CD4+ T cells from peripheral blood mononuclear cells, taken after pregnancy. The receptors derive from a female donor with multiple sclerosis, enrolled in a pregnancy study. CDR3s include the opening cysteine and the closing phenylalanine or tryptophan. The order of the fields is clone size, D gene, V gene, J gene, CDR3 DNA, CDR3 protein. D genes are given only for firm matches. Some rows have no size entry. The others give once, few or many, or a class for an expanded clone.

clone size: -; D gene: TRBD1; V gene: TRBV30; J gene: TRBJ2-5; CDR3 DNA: TGTGCCTGGAGTTCAGCCAACAGGGGCGGAAGAGGGACCCAGTACTTC; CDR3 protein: CAWSSANRGGRGTQYF
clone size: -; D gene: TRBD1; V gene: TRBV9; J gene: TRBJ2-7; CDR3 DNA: TGTGCCAGCAGCGCGGGACAGCCATCAGTCTACGAGCAGTACTTC; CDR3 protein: CASSAGQPSVYEQYF
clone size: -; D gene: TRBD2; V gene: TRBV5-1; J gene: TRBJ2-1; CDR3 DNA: TGCGCCAGCAGTCCTGGACTAGCGGGGGGTGAAGAGCAGTTCTTC; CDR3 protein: CASSPGLAGGEEQFF
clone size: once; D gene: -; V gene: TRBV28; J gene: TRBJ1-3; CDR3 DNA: TGTGCCAGCAGTTTCCCACAGAGAAACACCATATATTTT; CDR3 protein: CASSFPQRNTIYF
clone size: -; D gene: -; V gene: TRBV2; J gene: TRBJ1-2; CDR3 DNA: TGTGCCAGCAGGGTGACAGTCAATAACTATGGCTACACCTTC; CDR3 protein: CASRVTVNNYGYTF
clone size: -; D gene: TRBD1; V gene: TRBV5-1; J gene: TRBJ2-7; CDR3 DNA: TGCGCCAGCAGCGACCAGACAGGGCCGGGCGGCGAGCAGTACTTC; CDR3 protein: CASSDQTGPGGEQYF
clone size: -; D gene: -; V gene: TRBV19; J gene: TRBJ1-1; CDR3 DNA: TGTGCCAGTAGTATGATTCTTGGGGCAGGGAGGTACACTGAAGCTTTCTTT; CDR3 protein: CASSMILGAGRYTEAFF
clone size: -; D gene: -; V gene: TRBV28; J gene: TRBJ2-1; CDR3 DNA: TGTGCCAGCACCCCGGGAGTATACAATGAGCAGTTCTTC; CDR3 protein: CASTPGVYNEQFF
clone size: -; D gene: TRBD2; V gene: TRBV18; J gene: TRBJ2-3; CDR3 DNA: TGTGCCAGCTCCTCGGAGGTAGCGGGGACAGATACGCAGTATTTT; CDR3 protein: CASSSEVAGTDTQYF
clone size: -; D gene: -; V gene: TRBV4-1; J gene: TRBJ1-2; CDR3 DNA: TGCGCCAGCAGCCAAGGATCGGGAGGGGTAAGGGGCTACACCTTC; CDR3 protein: CASSQGSGGVRGYTF
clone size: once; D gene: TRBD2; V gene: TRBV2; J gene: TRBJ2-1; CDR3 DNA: TGTGCCAGCAGTGAGGGACTAGCGGAGTACAATGAGCAGTTCTTC; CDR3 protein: CASSEGLAEYNEQFF
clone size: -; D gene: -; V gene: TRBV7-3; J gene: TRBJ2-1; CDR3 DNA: TGTGCCAGCAGCCAGGACGGGGGGCAGTCCAATGAGCAGTTCTTC; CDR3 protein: CASSQDGGQSNEQFF
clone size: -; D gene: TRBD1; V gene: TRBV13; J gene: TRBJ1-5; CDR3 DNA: TGTGCCAGCAGCTTACGAGGGGGCAGAGGCAATCAGCCCCAGCATTTT; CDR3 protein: CASSLRGGRGNQPQHF
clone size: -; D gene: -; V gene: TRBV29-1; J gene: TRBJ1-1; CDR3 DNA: TGCAGCGTTGTTAGGACAGTGAACACTGAAGCTTTCTTT; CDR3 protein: CSVVRTVNTEAFF
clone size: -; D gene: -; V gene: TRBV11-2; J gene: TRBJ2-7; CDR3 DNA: TGTGCCAGCAGCTTTTTACAGGGTTCCCACGAGCAGTACTTC; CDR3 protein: CASSFLQGSHEQYF
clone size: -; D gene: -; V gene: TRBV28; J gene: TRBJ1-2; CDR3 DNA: TGTGCCAGCAGTTTACGGGACTATGGCTACACCTTC; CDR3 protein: CASSLRDYGYTF
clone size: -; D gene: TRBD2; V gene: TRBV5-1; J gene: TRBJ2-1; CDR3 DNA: TGCGCCAGCAGCTTTCCTAGCGGGGCCTACAATGAGCAGTTCTTC; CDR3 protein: CASSFPSGAYNEQFF
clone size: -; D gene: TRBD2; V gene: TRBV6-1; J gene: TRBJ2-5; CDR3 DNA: TGTGCCAGCAGTGAACTAGCGGGGGGGCCAGAGACCCAGTACTTC; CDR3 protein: CASSELAGGPETQYF
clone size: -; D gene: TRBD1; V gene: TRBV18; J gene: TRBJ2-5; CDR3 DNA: TGTGCCAGCTCACCATCGCAGGGGGCATGGGAGACCCAGTACTTC; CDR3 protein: CASSPSQGAWETQYF
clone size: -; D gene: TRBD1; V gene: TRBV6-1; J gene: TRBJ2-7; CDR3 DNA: TGTGCCAGCAGTGAAGCCGTCGGGGTGGCAGGGGGATCGAGGGAGCAGTACTTC; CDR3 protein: CASSEAVGVAGGSREQYF
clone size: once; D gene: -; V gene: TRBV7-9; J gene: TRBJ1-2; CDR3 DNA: TGTGCCAGCAGCTTAGGAGAGGGGGGGCACTCTGGTAACTATGGCTACACCTTC; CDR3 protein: CASSLGEGGHSGNYGYTF
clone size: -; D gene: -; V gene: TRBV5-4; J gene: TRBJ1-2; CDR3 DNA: TGTGCCAGCAGCTTGCAGGGCAGTTACTATGGCTACACCTTC; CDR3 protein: CASSLQGSYYGYTF
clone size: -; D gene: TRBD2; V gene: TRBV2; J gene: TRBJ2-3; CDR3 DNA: TGTGCCATCATTTTTGCGGGAGGGGGTTATACGCAGTATTTT; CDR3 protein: CAIIFAGGGYTQYF
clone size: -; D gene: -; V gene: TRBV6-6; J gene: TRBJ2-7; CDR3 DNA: TGTGCCAGCAGTTATGGTCAGGCCACCTACGAGCAGTACTTC; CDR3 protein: CASSYGQATYEQYF
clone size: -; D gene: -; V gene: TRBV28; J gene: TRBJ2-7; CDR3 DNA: TGTGCCAGCAGTTTATCCCCAGGGAGGCACGAGCAGTACTTC; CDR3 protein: CASSLSPGRHEQYF
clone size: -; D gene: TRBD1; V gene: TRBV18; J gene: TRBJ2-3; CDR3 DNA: TGTGCCAGCTCACGGCAGGGGGTAGATACGCAGTATTTT; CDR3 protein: CASSRQGVDTQYF
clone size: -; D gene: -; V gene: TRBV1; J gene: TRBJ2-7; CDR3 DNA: TGCACCAGCAGGCCACACGGTTGGGCTTGGTGCCCAGCGGGGGGGAGTGAGCAGTACTTC; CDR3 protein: CTSRPHGWAWCPAGGSEQYF
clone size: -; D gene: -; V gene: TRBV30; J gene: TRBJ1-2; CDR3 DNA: TGTGCCTGGAGTGTGGAGGCGAACTATGGCTACACCTTC; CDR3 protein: CAWSVEANYGYTF
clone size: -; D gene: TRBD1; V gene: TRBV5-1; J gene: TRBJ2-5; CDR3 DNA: TGCGCCAGCAGACCGCTACCCGGGACAGGGAGTGAGACCCAGTACTTC; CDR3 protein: CASRPLPGTGSETQYF
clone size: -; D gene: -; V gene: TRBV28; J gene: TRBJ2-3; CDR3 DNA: TGTGCCAGCAGCCGGAGGGATACGCAGTATTTT; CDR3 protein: CASSRRDTQYF
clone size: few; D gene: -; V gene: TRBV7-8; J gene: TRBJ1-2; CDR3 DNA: TGTGCCAGCAGCTTAGCAGGTTACAGTGGCTACACCTTC; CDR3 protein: CASSLAGYSGYTF
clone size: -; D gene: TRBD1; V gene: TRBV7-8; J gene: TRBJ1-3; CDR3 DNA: TGTGCCAGCAGCTTAGGAGGGGACAGCTCTGGAAACACCATATATTTT; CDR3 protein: CASSLGGDSSGNTIYF
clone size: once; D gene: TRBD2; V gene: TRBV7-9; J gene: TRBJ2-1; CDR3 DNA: TGTGCCAGCAGCTTAGTCGGACTAGCGGGGTACAATGAGCAGTTCTTC; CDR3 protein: CASSLVGLAGYNEQFF
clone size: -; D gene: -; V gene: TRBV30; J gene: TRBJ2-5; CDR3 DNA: TGTGCCTGGAATCCCAGCGGATCTATCCTCCAAGAGACCCAGTACTTC; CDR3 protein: CAWNPSGSILQETQYF
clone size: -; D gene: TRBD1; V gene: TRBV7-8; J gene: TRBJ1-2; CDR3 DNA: TGTGCCAGCAGCTTCATGAACAGGGGTGGCTACACCTTC; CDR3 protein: CASSFMNRGGYTF
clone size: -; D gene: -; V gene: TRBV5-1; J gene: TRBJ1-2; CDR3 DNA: TGCGCCAGCAGCGAGGATAACTATGGCTACACCTTC; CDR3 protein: CASSEDNYGYTF
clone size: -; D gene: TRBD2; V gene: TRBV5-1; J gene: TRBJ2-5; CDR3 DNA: TGCGCCAGCAGCTTGGCCGGGACTATCCAAGAGACCCAGTACTTC; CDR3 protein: CASSLAGTIQETQYF
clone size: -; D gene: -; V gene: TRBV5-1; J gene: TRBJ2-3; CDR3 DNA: TGCGCCAGCAGGCCTTTATGGGGGGGCTACACAGATACGCAGTATTTT; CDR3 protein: CASRPLWGGYTDTQYF
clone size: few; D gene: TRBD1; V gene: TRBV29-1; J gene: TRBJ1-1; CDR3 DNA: TGCAGCGTGATGGACAGGGTCGGCACTGAAGCTTTCTTT; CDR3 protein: CSVMDRVGTEAFF
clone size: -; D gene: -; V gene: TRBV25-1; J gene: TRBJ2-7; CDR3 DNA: TGTGCCAGCAGTGATCGTCCGGGGGACGAGCAGTACTTC; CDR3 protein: CASSDRPGDEQYF
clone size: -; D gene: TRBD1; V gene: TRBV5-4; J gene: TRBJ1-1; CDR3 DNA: TGTGCCAGCAGTACAGGGGGCTTAGGGACTGAAGCTTTCTTT; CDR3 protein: CASSTGGLGTEAFF
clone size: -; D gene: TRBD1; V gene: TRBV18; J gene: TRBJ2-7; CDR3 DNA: TGTGCCAGCTCACCGGGGACAGGGGTAATGAACGAGCAGTACTTC; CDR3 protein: CASSPGTGVMNEQYF
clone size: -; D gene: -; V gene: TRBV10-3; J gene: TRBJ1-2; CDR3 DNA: TGTGCCATCAGTACGGGGGCGGGGGACTATGGCTACACCTTC; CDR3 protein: CAISTGAGDYGYTF
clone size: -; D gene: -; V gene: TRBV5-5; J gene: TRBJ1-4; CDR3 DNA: TGTGCCAGCAGCCTGAGTACGGCTAATGAAAAACTGTTTTTT; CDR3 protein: CASSLSTANEKLFF
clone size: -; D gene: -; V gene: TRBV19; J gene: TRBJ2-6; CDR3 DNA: TGTGCCAGTAGTTTTTGGTTGAGCTCTGGGGCCAACGTCCTGACTTTC; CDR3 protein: CASSFWLSSGANVLTF
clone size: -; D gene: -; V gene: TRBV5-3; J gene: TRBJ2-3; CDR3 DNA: TGTGCCAGAAGCCCCAGGGTACTGTGGGATACGCAGTATTTT; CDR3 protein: CARSPRVLWDTQYF
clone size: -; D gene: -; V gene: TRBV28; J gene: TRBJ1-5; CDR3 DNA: TGTGCCAGCAGTCCGGGCAGGGGACCAAGTCAGCCCCAGCATTTT; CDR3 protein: CASSPGRGPSQPQHF
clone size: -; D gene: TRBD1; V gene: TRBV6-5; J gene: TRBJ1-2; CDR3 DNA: TGTGCCAGCAGTTACTCGGCTGGACAGGTCCCGAGTGGCTACACCTTC; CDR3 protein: CASSYSAGQVPSGYTF
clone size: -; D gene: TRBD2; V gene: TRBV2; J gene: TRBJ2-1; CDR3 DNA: TGTGCCAGCAGTGACGGACTAGCGGGGGGGCATGGCAATGAGCAGTTCTTC; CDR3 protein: CASSDGLAGGHGNEQFF
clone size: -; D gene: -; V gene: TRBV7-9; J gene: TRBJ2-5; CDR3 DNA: TGTGCCAGCAGCCCTCCGGGGCAAGAGACCCAGTACTTC; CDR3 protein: CASSPPGQETQYF
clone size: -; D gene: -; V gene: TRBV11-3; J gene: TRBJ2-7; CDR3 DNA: TGTGCCAGCAGTCGGGGTAACGAGCAGTACTTC; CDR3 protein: CASSRGNEQYF
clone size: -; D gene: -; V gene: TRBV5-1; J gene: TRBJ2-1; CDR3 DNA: TGCGCCAGCAGCACCGACAGTTACAATGAGCAGTTCTTC; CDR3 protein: CASSTDSYNEQFF
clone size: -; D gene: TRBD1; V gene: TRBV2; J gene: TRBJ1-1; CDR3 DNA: TGTGCCAGCAGTAAACAGGGGGTGAACACTGAAGCTTTCTTT; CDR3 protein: CASSKQGVNTEAFF
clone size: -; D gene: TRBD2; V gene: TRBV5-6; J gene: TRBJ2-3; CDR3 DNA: TGTGCCAGCAGCTCCAGATCTACCCTAGCGGGAAGCACAGATACGCAGTATTTT; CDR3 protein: CASSSRSTLAGSTDTQYF
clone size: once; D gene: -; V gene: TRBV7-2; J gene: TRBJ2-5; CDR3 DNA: TGTGCCAGCAGCCTTCGTTGGGGGGACGGAGAGACCCAGTACTTC; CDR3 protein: CASSLRWGDGETQYF
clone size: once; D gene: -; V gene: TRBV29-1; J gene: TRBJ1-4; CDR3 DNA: TGCAGCGCGAGAATACAGGGTAGGAATGAAAAACTGTTTTTT; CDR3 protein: CSARIQGRNEKLFF
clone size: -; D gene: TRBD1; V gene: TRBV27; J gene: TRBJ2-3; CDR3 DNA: TGTGCCAGCACAAAACTGGGACAGAGCACAGATACGCAGTATTTT; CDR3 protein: CASTKLGQSTDTQYF
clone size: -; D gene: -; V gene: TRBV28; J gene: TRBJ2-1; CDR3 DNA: TGTGCCAGCACCGGGACTCAGGCCGTCAATGAGCAGTTCTTC; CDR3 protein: CASTGTQAVNEQFF
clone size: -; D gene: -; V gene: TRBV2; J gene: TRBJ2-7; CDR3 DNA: TGTGCCAGCAGTGTTTATGACGAGCAGTACTTC; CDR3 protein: CASSVYDEQYF
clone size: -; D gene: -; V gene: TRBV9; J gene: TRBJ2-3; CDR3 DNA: TGTGCCAGCAGCGTAGAGGGTCTAGGGGAGGCAGATACGCAGTATTTT; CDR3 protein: CASSVEGLGEADTQYF